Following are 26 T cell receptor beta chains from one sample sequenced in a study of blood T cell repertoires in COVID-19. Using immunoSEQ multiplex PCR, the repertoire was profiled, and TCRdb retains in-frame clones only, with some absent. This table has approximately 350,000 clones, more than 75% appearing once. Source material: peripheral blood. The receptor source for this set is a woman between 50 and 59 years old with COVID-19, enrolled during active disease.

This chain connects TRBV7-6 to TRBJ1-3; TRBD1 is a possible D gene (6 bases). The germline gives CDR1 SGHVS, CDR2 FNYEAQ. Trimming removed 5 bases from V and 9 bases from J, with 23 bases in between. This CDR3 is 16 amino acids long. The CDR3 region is CASSLLETQGSATIYF. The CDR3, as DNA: TGTGCCAGCAGCCTCCTAGAAACACAGGGTTCGGCCACCATATATTTT.

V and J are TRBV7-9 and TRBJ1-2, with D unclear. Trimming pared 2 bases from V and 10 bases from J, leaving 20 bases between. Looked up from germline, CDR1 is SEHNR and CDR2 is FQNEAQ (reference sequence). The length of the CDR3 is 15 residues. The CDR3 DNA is TGTGCCAGCAGCTTATTGGGCAGGAACGTTCACGACTACACCTTC. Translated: CASSLLGRNVHDYTF.

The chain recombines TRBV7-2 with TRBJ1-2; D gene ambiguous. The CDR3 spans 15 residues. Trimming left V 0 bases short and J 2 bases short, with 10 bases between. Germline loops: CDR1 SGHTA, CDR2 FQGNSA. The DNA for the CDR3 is TGTGCCAGCAGCTTAGCAGGAGGGTCGAACTATGGCTACACCTTC. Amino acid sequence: CASSLAGGSNYGYTF.

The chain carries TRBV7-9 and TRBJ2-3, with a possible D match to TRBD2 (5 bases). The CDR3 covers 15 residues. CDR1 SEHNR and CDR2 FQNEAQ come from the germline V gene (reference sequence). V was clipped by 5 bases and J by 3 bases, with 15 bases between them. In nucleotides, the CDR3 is TGTGCCAGCAGCCCCCGTCGGCAGCGGACAGATACGCAGTATTTT. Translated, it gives CASSPRRQRTDTQYF.

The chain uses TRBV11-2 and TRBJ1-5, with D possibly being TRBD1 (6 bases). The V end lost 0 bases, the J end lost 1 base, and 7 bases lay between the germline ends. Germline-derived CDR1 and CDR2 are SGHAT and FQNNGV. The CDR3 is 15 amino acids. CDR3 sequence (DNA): TGTGCCAGCAGCTTAGATGGACAGAGCAATCAGCCCCAGCATTTT. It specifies CASSLDGQSNQPQHF.

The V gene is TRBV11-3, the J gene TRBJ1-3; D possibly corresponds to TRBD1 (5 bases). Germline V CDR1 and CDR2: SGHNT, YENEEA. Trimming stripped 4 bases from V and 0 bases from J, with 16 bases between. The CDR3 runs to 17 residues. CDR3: CASSSRTGDSSGNTIYF. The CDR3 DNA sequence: TGTGCCAGCAGCTCCCGGACGGGTGACAGCTCTGGAAACACCATATATTTT.

The DNA for the CDR3 is TGCGCCAGCAGCTTGGAAGGACAGGGGGCTGGCGAGCAGTACTTC. Its translation: CASSLEGQGAGEQYF. The V call is TRBV5-1, the J call TRBJ2-7, with 11 bases fitting TRBD1. Germline V gene sequence: CDR1 SGHRS, CDR2 YFSETQ. The CDR3 totals 15 residues. The V gene end was trimmed by 0 bases and the J gene end by 6 bases; junction bases not matched to a gene: 5.

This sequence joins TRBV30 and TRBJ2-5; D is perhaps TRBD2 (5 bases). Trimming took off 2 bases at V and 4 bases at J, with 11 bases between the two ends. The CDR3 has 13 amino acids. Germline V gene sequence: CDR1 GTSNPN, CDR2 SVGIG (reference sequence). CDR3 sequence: CAWSNLAGETQYF. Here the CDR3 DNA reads TGTGCCTGGAGTAACCTAGCTGGAGAGACCCAGTACTTC.

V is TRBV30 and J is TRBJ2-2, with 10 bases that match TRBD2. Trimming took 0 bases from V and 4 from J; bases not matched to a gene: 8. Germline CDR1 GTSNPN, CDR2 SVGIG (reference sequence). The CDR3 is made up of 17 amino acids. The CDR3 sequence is CAWSVLLAGVFTGELFF. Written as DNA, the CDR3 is TGTGCCTGGAGTGTACTCCTAGCGGGAGTTTTCACCGGGGAGCTGTTTTTT.

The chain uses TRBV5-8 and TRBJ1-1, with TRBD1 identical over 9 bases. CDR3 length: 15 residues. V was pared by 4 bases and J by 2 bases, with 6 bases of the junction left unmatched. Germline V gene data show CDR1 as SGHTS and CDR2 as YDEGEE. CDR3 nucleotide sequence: TGTGCCAGCAGCACGGGGGACAGGGATAACACTGAAGCTTTCTTT. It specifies CASSTGDRDNTEAFF.

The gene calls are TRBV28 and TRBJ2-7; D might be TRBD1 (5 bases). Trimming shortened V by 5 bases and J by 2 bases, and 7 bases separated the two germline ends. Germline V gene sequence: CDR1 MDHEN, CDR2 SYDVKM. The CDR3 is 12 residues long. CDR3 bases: TGTGCCAGCAGTAGGGGAACCTACGAGCAGTACTTC. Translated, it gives CASSRGTYEQYF.

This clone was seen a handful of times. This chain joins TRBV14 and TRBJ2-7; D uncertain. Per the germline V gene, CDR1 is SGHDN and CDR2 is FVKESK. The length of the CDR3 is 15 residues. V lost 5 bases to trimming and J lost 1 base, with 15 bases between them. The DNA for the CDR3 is TGTGCCAGCAGCTTAGACGTACAGAGTTCCTACGAGCAGTACTTC. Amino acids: CASSLDVQSSYEQYF.

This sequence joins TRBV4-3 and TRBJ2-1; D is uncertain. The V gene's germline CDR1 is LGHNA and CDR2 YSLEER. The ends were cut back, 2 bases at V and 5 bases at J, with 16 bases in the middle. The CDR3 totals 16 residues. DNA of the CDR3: TGCGCCAGCAGCCAATCTTTTGGGCCAGTTAACAATGAGCAGTTCTTC. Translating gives CASSQSFGPVNNEQFF.

The CDR3 loop reads CASSSRDTFPYEQYF. CDR3 bases: TGTGCCAGCTCATCACGGGACACCTTTCCCTACGAGCAGTACTTC. The V and J genes are TRBV18 and TRBJ2-7; a possible D gene is TRBD1 (6 bases). V lost 5 bases and J lost 2, with 16 bases in between. Germline V gene data show CDR1 as KGHSH and CDR2 as LQKENI. The CDR3 spans 15 residues.

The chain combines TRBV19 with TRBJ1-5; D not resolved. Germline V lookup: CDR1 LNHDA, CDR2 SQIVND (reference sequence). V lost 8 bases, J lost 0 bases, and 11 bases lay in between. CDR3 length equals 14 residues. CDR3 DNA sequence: TGTGCCAGTTCGACGGACTATAGCAATCAGCCCCAGCATTTT. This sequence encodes CASSTDYSNQPQHF.

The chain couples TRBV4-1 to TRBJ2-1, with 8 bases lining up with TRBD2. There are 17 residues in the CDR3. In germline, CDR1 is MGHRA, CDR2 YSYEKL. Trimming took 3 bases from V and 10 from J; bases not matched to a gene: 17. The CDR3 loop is CASSQRSIFATGGEQFF. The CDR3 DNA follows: TGCGCCAGCAGCCAGAGAAGCATTTTTGCTACGGGGGGGGAGCAGTTCTTC.

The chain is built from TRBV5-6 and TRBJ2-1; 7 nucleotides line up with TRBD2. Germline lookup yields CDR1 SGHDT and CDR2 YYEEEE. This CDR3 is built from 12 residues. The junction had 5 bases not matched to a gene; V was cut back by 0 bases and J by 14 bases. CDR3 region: CASSLGGSSKFF. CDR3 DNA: TGTGCCAGCAGCTTGGGCGGGAGCTCGAAGTTCTTC.

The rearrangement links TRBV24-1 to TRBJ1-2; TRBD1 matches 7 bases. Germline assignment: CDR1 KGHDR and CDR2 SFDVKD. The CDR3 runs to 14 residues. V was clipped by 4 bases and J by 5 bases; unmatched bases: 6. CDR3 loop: CATSDPGQLYGYTF. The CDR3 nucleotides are TGTGCCACCAGTGACCCGGGACAGCTTTATGGCTACACCTTC.

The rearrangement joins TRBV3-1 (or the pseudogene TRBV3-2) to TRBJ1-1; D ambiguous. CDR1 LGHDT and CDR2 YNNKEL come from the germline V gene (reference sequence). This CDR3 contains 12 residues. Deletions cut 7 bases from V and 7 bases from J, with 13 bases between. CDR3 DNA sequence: TGTGCCAGCACCACCCTGTCCAGTGAAGCTTTCTTT. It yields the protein CASTTLSSEAFF.

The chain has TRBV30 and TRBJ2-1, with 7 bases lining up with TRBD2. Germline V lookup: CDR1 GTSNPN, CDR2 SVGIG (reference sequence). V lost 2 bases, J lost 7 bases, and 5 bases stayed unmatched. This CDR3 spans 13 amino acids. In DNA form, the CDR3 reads TGTGCCTGGAGTACGCTAGCGGCTAATGAGCAGTTCTTC. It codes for CAWSTLAANEQFF.

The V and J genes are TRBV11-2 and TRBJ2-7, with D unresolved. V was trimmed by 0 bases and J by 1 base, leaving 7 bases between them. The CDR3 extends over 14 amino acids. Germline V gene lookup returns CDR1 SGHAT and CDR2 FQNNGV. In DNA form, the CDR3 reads TGTGCCAGCAGCTTAGAGGCCTCATCCTACGAGCAGTACTTC. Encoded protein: CASSLEASSYEQYF.

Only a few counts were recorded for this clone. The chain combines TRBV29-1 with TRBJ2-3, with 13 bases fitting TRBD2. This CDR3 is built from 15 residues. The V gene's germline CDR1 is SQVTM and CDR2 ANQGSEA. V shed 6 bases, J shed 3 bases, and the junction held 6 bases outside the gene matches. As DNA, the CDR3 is TGCAGCGTCAAATGGACTAGCGGGAGAACAGATACGCAGTATTTT. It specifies CSVKWTSGRTDTQYF.

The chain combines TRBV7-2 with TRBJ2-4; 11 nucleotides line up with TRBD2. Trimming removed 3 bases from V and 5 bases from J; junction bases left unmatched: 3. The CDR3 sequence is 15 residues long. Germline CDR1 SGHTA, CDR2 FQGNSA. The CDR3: CASSFVAGGENIQYF. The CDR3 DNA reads TGTGCCAGCAGCTTTGTAGCGGGAGGGGAAAACATTCAGTACTTC.

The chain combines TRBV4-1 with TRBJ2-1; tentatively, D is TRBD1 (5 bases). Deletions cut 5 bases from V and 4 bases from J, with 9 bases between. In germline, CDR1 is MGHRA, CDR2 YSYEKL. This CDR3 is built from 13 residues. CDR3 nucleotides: TGCGCCAGCAGCGCCACAGGTTACAATGAGCAGTTCTTC. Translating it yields CASSATGYNEQFF.

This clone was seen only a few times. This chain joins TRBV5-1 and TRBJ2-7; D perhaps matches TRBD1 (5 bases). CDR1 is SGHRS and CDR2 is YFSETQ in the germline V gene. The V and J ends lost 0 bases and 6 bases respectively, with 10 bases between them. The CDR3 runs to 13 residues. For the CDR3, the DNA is TGCGCCAGCAGCTTGGCCGGACACCTCGAGCAGTACTTC. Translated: CASSLAGHLEQYF.

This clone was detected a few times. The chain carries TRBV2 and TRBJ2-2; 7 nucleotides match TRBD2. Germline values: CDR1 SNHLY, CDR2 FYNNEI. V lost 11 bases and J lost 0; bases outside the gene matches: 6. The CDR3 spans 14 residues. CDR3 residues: CAGTGTTNTGELFF. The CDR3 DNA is TGTGCCGGAACCGGGACTACGAACACCGGGGAGCTGTTTTTT. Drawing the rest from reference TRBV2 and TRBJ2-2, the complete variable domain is EPEVTQTPSHQVTQMGQEVILRCVPISNHLYFYWYRQILGQKVEFLVSFYNNEISEKSEIFDDQFSVERPDGSNFTLKIRSTKLEDSAMYFCAGTGTTNTGELFFGEGSRLTVL.